This T cell receptor (beta chain) was captured in a study of cytomegalovirus exposure and HLA in healthy donors. Study-wide background: Early release data held tens of millions of unique TCRs from HLA-typed donors. Genotyping showed 81% of over 350 donors falling in the Caucasian-associated ancestry cluster. Study findings and constraints: Later analysis identified several of the most significant clusters that appeared linked to common viral pathogens. The study listed roughly 160 cytomegalovirus-associated TCR beta chains.

Germline V lookup: CDR1 MNHEY, CDR2 SMNVEV (reference sequence). The CDR3 totals 12 residues. This clone was counted a single time. What it binds is not known. The primer mix had 60 Vbeta and 13 Jbeta primers. TCRdb keeps only in-frame clones here, not all; method: immunoSEQ multiplex PCR. The sample lists over 120,000 clones, 75% to 90% occurring once. The gene calls are TRBV27 and TRBJ2-5, with 7 bases that match TRBD1. Matching the DNA end better, TRBJ2-7 makes the J call doubtful. What was sequenced was PBMCs. The receptor was derived from a woman aged 30 to 39 in good health and CMV-seronegative. The CDR3 loop reads CASGQISYEQYF. CDR3 DNA: TGTGCCTCGGGACAGATCTCCTACGAGCAGTACTTC.